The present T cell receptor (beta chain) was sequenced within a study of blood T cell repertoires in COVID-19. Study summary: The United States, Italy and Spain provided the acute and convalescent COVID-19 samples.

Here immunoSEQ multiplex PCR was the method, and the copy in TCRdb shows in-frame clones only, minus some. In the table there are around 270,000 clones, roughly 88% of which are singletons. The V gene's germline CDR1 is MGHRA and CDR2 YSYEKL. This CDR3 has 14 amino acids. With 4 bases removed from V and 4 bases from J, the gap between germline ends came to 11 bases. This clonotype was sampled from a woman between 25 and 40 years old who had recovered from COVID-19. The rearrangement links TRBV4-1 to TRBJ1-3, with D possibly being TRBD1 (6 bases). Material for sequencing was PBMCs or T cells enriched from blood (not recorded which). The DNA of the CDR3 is TGCGCCAGCAGCCCCAGGGACATCGGAAACACCATATATTTT. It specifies CASSPRDIGNTIYF.